Each of the 21 T cell receptor beta chains below was sequenced from the same sample in a study of OX40 agonist ivuxolimab in advanced cancers. The table came from immunoSEQ multiplex PCR; TCRdb's copy has only in-frame clones and leaves some out. The table records about 77,000 clones, 85% to 95% of them present only once. The sequencing here drew on CD4+ or CD8+ T cells sorted from blood, taken in a trial of the OX40 agonist ivuxolimab. The receptors here all came from an adult with an advanced solid tumor such as melanoma, head and neck, liver or kidney cancer.

The V and J genes are TRBV7-6 and TRBJ2-3; D is possibly TRBD2 (6 bases). Germline V lookup: CDR1 SGHVS, CDR2 FNYEAQ. Trimming cost V 3 bases and J 3 bases, with 16 bases left between them. This CDR3 comprises 16 residues. The CDR3 region has the DNA TGTGCCAGCAGCTTCTCGGGCCGGGGGTGGACAGATACGCAGTATTTT. Translation gives CASSFSGRGWTDTQYF.

J is TRBJ1-1 and V is TRBV19; D may be TRBD1 (5 bases). The CDR3 sequence is 14 residues long. Germline V gene data show CDR1 as LNHDA and CDR2 as SQIVND (reference sequence). V lost 7 bases and J lost 1, with 13 bases in between. The CDR3 region is CASILWGKNTEAFF. In DNA form, the CDR3 reads TGTGCCAGTATCCTCTGGGGGAAGAACACTGAAGCTTTCTTT.

V and J are TRBV6-5 and TRBJ2-4; D is tentatively TRBD1 or TRBD2 (5 bases each). CDR1 MNHEY and CDR2 SVGAGI come from the germline V gene. V lost 6 bases, J lost 0 bases, and 9 bases lay in between. CDR3 length equals 14 residues. This CDR3 reads CASSPGLAKNIQYF. CDR3 in DNA: TGTGCCAGCAGCCCGGGGCTAGCCAAAAACATTCAGTACTTC.

V usage is TRBV9 and J usage is TRBJ2-1, with TRBD2 as a possible D gene (5 bases). This CDR3 contains 15 residues. CDR1 and CDR2 from the germline V gene are SGDLS and YYNGEE. V was trimmed by 3 bases and J by 0 bases, leaving 10 bases between them. This CDR3 reads CASSALASSYNEQFF. The CDR3 bases are TGTGCCAGCAGCGCCTTAGCGAGCTCCTACAATGAGCAGTTCTTC.

The genes are TRBV21-1 and TRBJ2-3; TRBD2, the D gene given by the table, was not confirmed from the DNA. TRBV21-1 is classified as a pseudogene. The CDR3 spans 16 residues. The CDR3 loop is CASSKLAGGVTDTQYF. As DNA, the CDR3 is TGTGCCAGCAGCAAACTAGCGGGTGGGGTAACAGATACGCAGTATTTT.

The V call is TRBV28, the J call TRBJ2-7; no clear D gene. The ends were cut back, 3 bases at V and 5 bases at J, with 11 bases in the middle. This CDR3 region has 13 residues. Per the germline V gene, CDR1 is MDHEN and CDR2 is SYDVKM. The CDR3 DNA is TGTGCCAGCAGTTTCACCCCCCGTAACGAGCAGTACTTC. This encodes CASSFTPRNEQYF.

CDR3 DNA: TGTGCCAGCAGCTTATGGCAGGGGGGCTTCTCCTACGAGCAGTACTTC. It yields the protein CASSLWQGGFSYEQYF. J is TRBJ2-7 and V is TRBV5-6, with D possibly matching TRBD1 (7 bases). This CDR3 contains 16 residues. The ends were cut back, 2 bases at V and 0 bases at J, with 15 bases in the middle. Germline V gene sequence: CDR1 SGHDT, CDR2 YYEEEE. The whole variable domain, remainder taken from reference TRBV5-6 and TRBJ2-7, is DAGVTQSPTHLIKTRGQQVTLRCSPKSGHDTVSWYQQALGQGPQFIFQYYEEEERQRGNFPDRFSGHQFPNYSSELNVNALLLGDSALYLCASSLWQGGFSYEQYFGPGTRLTVT.

The rearrangement uses TRBV11-2 and TRBJ2-5; 8 bases agree with TRBD2. V lost 4 bases to trimming and J lost 4 bases; unmatched junction nucleotides: 5. The CDR3 has 14 amino acids. CDR1 and CDR2 (germline): SGHAT, FQNNGV. The CDR3 nucleotides read TGTGCCAGCAGCTCGCGGACTAGCTTAGAGACCCAGTACTTC. Translating gives CASSSRTSLETQYF.

The V gene is TRBV2, the J gene TRBJ2-3; 8 bases line up with TRBD2. This CDR3 spans 14 amino acids. V lost 5 bases to trimming and J lost 6 bases; unmatched junction nucleotides: 7. From germline, CDR1 is SNHLY and CDR2 FYNNEI. DNA for the CDR3: TGTGCCAGCAGTAACGGGGGGGCCATGGATACGCAGTATTTT. Translated: CASSNGGAMDTQYF. Full variable domain (rest looked up from reference TRBV2 and TRBJ2-3): EPEVTQTPSHQVTQMGQEVILRCVPISNHLYFYWYRQILGQKVEFLVSFYNNEISEKSEIFDDQFSVERPDGSNFTLKIRSTKLEDSAMYFCASSNGGAMDTQYFGPGTRLTVL.

The chain carries TRBV5-1 and TRBJ2-5, with D maybe TRBD2 (5 bases). Germline V lookup: CDR1 SGHRS, CDR2 YFSETQ. The CDR3 extends over 13 amino acids. V was trimmed by 4 bases and J by 2 bases, leaving 9 bases between them. The DNA for the CDR3 is TGCGCCAGCAGCCCGGGATCACAAGAGACCCAGTACTTC. It encodes CASSPGSQETQYF. The full variable domain, completed using reference TRBV5-1 and TRBJ2-5, is KAGVTQTPRYLIKTRGQQVTLSCSPISGHRSVSWYQQTPGQGLQFLFEYFSETQRNKGNFPGRFSGRQFSNSRSEMNVSTLELGDSALYLCASSPGSQETQYFGPGTRLLVL.

This clone appeared a few times. The rearrangement uses TRBV7-2 and TRBJ2-7, with 9 bases aligning to TRBD1. The trim removed 5 bases at V and 7 bases at J, leaving 6 bases unmatched. Germline V gene sequence: CDR1 SGHTA, CDR2 FQGNSA. The CDR3 has 13 amino acids. The CDR3 here is CASSQGQGWEQYF. For the CDR3, the DNA is TGTGCCAGCAGCCAGGGACAGGGCTGGGAGCAGTACTTC.

The rearrangement uses TRBV6-5 and TRBJ2-2; D uncertain. Trimming pared 2 bases from V and 3 bases from J, leaving 7 bases between. The CDR3 contains 14 residues. Germline V lookup: CDR1 MNHEY, CDR2 SVGAGI. DNA for the CDR3: TGTGCCAGCAGTTACCGACACCACACCGGGGAGCTGTTTTTT. Protein product: CASSYRHHTGELFF.

The CDR3 sequence: CASRSNGPRDRGWGGYTF. In DNA, the CDR3 is TGTGCCAGCAGATCCAATGGTCCCCGGGACAGGGGATGGGGGGGCTACACCTTC. J is TRBJ1-2 and V is TRBV27; 10 nucleotides match TRBD1. This CDR3 has 18 residues. CDR1 is MNHEY, CDR2 SMNVEV, per germline (reference sequence). V dropped 6 bases and J dropped 8; count of bases not matched to a gene: 21.

V and J are TRBV27 and TRBJ2-7; TRBD2 aligns across 7 bases. J gave up 4 bases and V 2 bases, and 11 bases lay outside the gene matches. This CDR3 spans 16 amino acids. Germline CDR1 reads MNHEY; CDR2 reads SMNVEV (reference sequence). This CDR3 reads CASSLASGGFFYEQYF. For the CDR3, the DNA is TGTGCCAGCAGTTTAGCGTCGGGAGGATTCTTTTACGAGCAGTACTTC.

This sequence joins TRBV5-1 and TRBJ2-3; D not certain. The V gene's germline CDR1 is SGHRS and CDR2 YFSETQ. The CDR3 is 15 amino acids. Trimming took off 4 bases at V and 2 bases at J, with 14 bases between the two ends. CDR3 DNA sequence: TGCGCCAGCAGCCCACTAAGACTGAACACAGATACGCAGTATTTT. Its protein is CASSPLRLNTDTQYF.

The CDR3 sequence is CASSVGLAGGSGELFF. The CDR3 coding sequence is TGTGCCAGCAGCGTAGGACTAGCGGGAGGCTCCGGGGAGCTGTTTTTT. V is TRBV9 and J is TRBJ2-2; 13 nucleotides agree with TRBD2. V dropped 0 bases and J dropped 6; count of bases not matched to a gene: 2. CDR1 is SGDLS and CDR2 is YYNGEE in the germline V gene. The CDR3 covers 16 residues.

The chain combines TRBV5-6 with TRBJ1-2; 9 bases align to TRBD1. The CDR3 runs 14 residues. The germline CDR1 and CDR2 sequences are SGHDT and YYEEEE. The V and J ends lost 4 bases and 8 bases, in that order; junction bases with no gene match: 9. In DNA form, the CDR3 reads TGTGCCAGCAGCCCGGGACAGGGAACGGGGGGCTACACCTTC. Protein sequence: CASSPGQGTGGYTF.

The chain uses TRBV14 and TRBJ1-3; no clear D gene. Germline V lookup: CDR1 SGHDN, CDR2 FVKESK. V gave up 1 base and J gave up 4 bases, with 8 bases separating them. This CDR3 region has 14 residues. CDR3 DNA sequence: TGTGCCAGCAGCCAAGCTAGCCAAGGAAACACCATATATTTT. Its protein product is CASSQASQGNTIYF.

The V gene is TRBV7-9, the J gene TRBJ1-1, with D uncertain. This CDR3 contains 13 residues. Trimming removed 3 bases from V and 1 base from J, with 6 bases in between. From germline, CDR1 is SEHNR and CDR2 FQNEAQ (reference sequence). The CDR3 here is CASSFGSNTEAFF. In DNA, the CDR3 is TGTGCCAGCAGCTTCGGATCGAACACTGAAGCTTTCTTT. Looking up the rest from reference TRBV7-9 and TRBJ1-1 gives the full variable domain: DTGVSQNPRHKITKRGQNVTFRCDPISEHNRLYWYRQTLGQGPEFLTYFQNEAQLEKSRLLSDRFSAERPKGSFSTLEIQRTEQGDSAMYLCASSFGSNTEAFFGQGTRLTVV.

This rearrangement joins TRBV5-1 to TRBJ2-5, with 9 bases aligning to TRBD1. Unmatched junction bases numbered 4, after V lost 5 bases and J lost 5 bases. Germline V lookup: CDR1 SGHRS, CDR2 YFSETQ. There are 13 residues in the CDR3. CDR3 DNA: TGCGCCAGCAGACAGGGGGCAGGGGAGACCCAGTACTTC. It translates to CASRQGAGETQYF. The full variable domain, its missing parts supplied by reference TRBV5-1 and TRBJ2-5, is KAGVTQTPRYLIKTRGQQVTLSCSPISGHRSVSWYQQTPGQGLQFLFEYFSETQRNKGNFPGRFSGRQFSNSRSEMNVSTLELGDSALYLCASRQGAGETQYFGPGTRLLVL.

The chain carries TRBV11-2 and TRBJ2-5; TRBD1 is a possible D gene (6 bases). The CDR3 is 16 amino acids. Deletions cut 1 base from V and 4 bases from J, with 16 bases between. Germline CDR1 reads SGHAT; CDR2 reads FQNNGV. CDR3 in amino acids: CASSLGVQGLGETQYF. CDR3 sequence (DNA): TGTGCCAGCAGCTTAGGTGTCCAGGGGCTAGGAGAGACCCAGTACTTC.